Shown below are 14 T cell receptor beta chains from a single sample sequenced in a study of blood T cell repertoires in COVID-19. TCRdb keeps only in-frame clones here, not all; method: immunoSEQ multiplex PCR. The top ten hold over 5% of the sample, which has fewer than 300,000 clones, more than 80% seen once. Sequences were obtained from peripheral blood. The receptors originated from a woman aged 50 to 60 with COVID-19, enrolled during active disease.

This clone appeared a single time. This CDR3 is CASSFLYGTNEKLFF. CDR3 sequence (DNA): TGTGCCAGCAGCTTCCTTTACGGAACTAATGAAAAACTGTTTTTT. The chain has TRBV7-9 and TRBJ1-4; D not resolved. This CDR3 has 15 amino acids. V dropped 3 bases and J dropped 1 base, with 9 bases sitting between them. Per the germline V gene, CDR1 is SEHNR and CDR2 is FQNEAQ (reference sequence).

J is TRBJ2-1 and V is TRBV9, with no clear D. Germline assignment: CDR1 SGDLS and CDR2 YYNGEE. Deletions cut 1 base from V and 4 bases from J, with 12 bases between. The length of the CDR3 is 15 residues. The CDR3 coding sequence is TGTGCCAGCAGCGTAACGGCGGTGCCTTACAATGAGCAGTTCTTC. It specifies CASSVTAVPYNEQFF.

This rearrangement joins TRBV3-1 (or the pseudogene TRBV3-2) to TRBJ1-2, with TRBD1 identical over 8 bases. CDR3 length: 16 residues. The V gene end was trimmed by 6 bases and the J gene end by 6 bases; junction bases not matched to a gene: 15. Germline V gene lookup returns CDR1 LGHDT and CDR2 YNNKEL (reference sequence). DNA for the CDR3: TGTGCCAGCAGTCGACATCAGCTAGGGACAGGTGATGGCTACACCTTC. It translates to CASSRHQLGTGDGYTF.

This clone has a single count. The rearrangement links TRBV19 to TRBJ2-6, with D possibly TRBD1 on 5 matching bases. The CDR3 extends over 19 amino acids. Germline-derived CDR1 and CDR2 are LNHDA and SQIVND (reference sequence). Trimming pared 5 bases from V and 0 bases from J, leaving 20 bases between. The CDR3 bases are TGTGCCAGTAGTTACTTCCAGGGTAAGCCCTCCTCTGGGGCCAACGTCCTGACTTTC. This gives the protein CASSYFQGKPSSGANVLTF.

The rearrangement uses TRBV9 and TRBJ1-2; 7 bases map to TRBD1. The CDR3 totals 18 residues. Looked up from germline, CDR1 is SGDLS and CDR2 is YYNGEE. The V segment lost 3 bases and the J segment 7 bases; nucleotides outside the gene matches: 21. The CDR3 spells CASSGPPRGLKSRSGYTF. CDR3 nucleotide sequence: TGTGCCAGCAGCGGCCCCCCGAGGGGGCTCAAGAGCAGGAGTGGCTACACCTTC. The full variable domain, rest sourced from reference TRBV9 and TRBJ1-2, is DSGVTQTPKHLITATGQRVTLRCSPRSGDLSVYWYQQSLDQGLQFLIQYYNGEERAKGNILERFSAQQFPDLHSELNLSSLELGDSALYFCASSGPPRGLKSRSGYTFGSGTRLTVV.

The chain uses TRBV4-1 and TRBJ2-7, with D maybe TRBD1 (5 bases). V was pared by 0 bases and J by 3 bases, with 15 bases between. The CDR3 contains 16 residues. CDR1 and CDR2 (germline): MGHRA, YSYEKL. The CDR3 reads CASSQDLAGPRYEQYF. CDR3 DNA sequence: TGCGCCAGCAGCCAAGATCTCGCAGGGCCACGCTACGAGCAGTACTTC.

The chain recombines TRBV6-5 with TRBJ2-7; 7 bases match TRBD1. The junction had 2 bases not matched to a gene; V was cut back by 0 bases and J by 0 bases. The germline gives CDR1 MNHEY, CDR2 SVGAGI. The CDR3 totals 15 residues. The CDR3 loop is CASSYSNRGSYEQYF. The CDR3 coding sequence is TGTGCCAGCAGTTACTCGAACAGGGGCTCCTACGAGCAGTACTTC.

The gene calls are TRBV5-1 and TRBJ2-5, with 11 bases fitting TRBD2. The CDR3 is 19 residues long. The V gene's germline CDR1 is SGHRS and CDR2 YFSETQ. Germline trimming cut 3 bases from V and 1 base from J; bases unmatched to any gene: 14. The CDR3 reads CASSWGPYSGRASQETQYF. CDR3 DNA sequence: TGCGCCAGCAGCTGGGGCCCCTATAGCGGGAGGGCGAGCCAAGAGACCCAGTACTTC.

Here the CDR3 reads CASRSSRGRTDTQYF. The CDR3 region has the DNA TGTGCCAGCAGGTCCTCCAGGGGGCGGACAGATACGCAGTATTTT. The chain employs TRBV2 and TRBJ2-3, with 8 bases fitting TRBD1. V was clipped by 6 bases and J by 3 bases; unmatched bases: 8. Germline CDR1 is SNHLY and CDR2 is FYNNEI. The CDR3 is made up of 15 amino acids.

The rearrangement links TRBV5-6 to TRBJ2-5, with 10 bases that match TRBD2. Germline V lookup: CDR1 SGHDT, CDR2 YYEEEE. This CDR3 has 17 amino acids. The V segment lost 0 bases and the J segment 2 bases; nucleotides outside the gene matches: 7. The CDR3 protein is CASSLGLVAGGQETQYF. In DNA form, the CDR3 reads TGTGCCAGCAGCTTGGGTTTGGTAGCGGGAGGTCAAGAGACCCAGTACTTC.

CDR3 bases: TGTGCAAGTCGCTTAGCGTTTTCCCAAGCGGGAGATATCCATGAGCAGTTCTTC. Its protein product is CASRLAFSQAGDIHEQFF. The chain recombines TRBV12-2 with TRBJ2-1; the table assigns TRBD2, which was not confirmed against the DNA. TRBV12-2 is classified as a pseudogene. CDR3 length: 18 residues.

The V gene is TRBV2, the J gene TRBJ1-1, with TRBD1 identical over 7 bases. The CDR3 spans 14 residues. Germline V lookup: CDR1 SNHLY, CDR2 FYNNEI. After removal of 7 bases from V and 4 bases from J, the junction contained 9 bases not matched to a gene. As DNA, the CDR3 is TGTGCCAGCACCCTAGACAGGGCGTTCACTGAAGCTTTCTTT. This encodes CASTLDRAFTEAFF.

The genes are TRBV11-2 and TRBJ1-1, with 9 bases lining up with TRBD1. This CDR3 contains 15 residues. After removal of 3 bases from V and 4 bases from J, the junction contained 6 bases not matched to a gene. Germline-derived CDR1 and CDR2 are SGHAT and FQNNGV. DNA of the CDR3: TGTGCCAGCAGCTTGACCCGACAGGGGGGCACTGAAGCTTTCTTT. Translation gives CASSLTRQGGTEAFF.

The chain recombines TRBV24-1 with TRBJ1-2; the match to TRBD1 covers 9 bases. Germline CDR1 is KGHDR and CDR2 is SFDVKD. This CDR3 has 17 amino acids. Unmatched junction bases numbered 12, after V lost 4 bases and J lost 4 bases. The CDR3 nucleotides read TGTGCCACCAGTGAACCGGACAGGGGCCGACATTCCTATGGCTACACCTTC. Translating gives CATSEPDRGRHSYGYTF.